Presented here are 14 T cell receptor beta chains from one specimen sequenced in a study of technical replicates of blood from a few donors. The protocol was immunoSEQ multiplex PCR, while the TCRdb copy is restricted to in-frame clones and leaves out a portion. Seen here are more than 65,000 clones, 92% observed once, and the top ten hold over 0.35%. The sample comprised T cells isolated from PBMCs. The receptors were sampled from a human donor in good health.

This clone occurred once. The rearrangement links TRBV19 to TRBJ2-2; 7 positions agree with TRBD2. The CDR3 is 14 amino acids. Unmatched junction bases numbered 5, after V lost 8 bases and J lost 2 bases. Germline values: CDR1 LNHDA, CDR2 SQIVND (reference sequence). The CDR3 nucleotides read TGTGCCAGTCATCCTAGCGGAAACACCGGGGAGCTGTTTTTT. Residues: CASHPSGNTGELFF.

V usage is TRBV11-3 and J usage is TRBJ2-7, with D tentatively TRBD2 (6 bases). V lost 4 bases and J 1 base, leaving 17 bases between the germline ends. This CDR3 contains 16 residues. Germline assignment: CDR1 SGHNT and CDR2 YENEEA. CDR3 coding DNA: TGTGCCAGCAGCTCGTCAGGCTGGGCGGGGTCCTACGAGCAGTACTTC. Translation gives CASSSSGWAGSYEQYF.

On this clone: Relative to the germline gene, one junction end is altered; a read error may explain this. The chain is built from TRBV4-2 and TRBJ1-2; D not certain. The CDR3 length is 13 residues. Germline V gene data show CDR1 as LGHNA and CDR2 as YNFKEQ. In DNA, the CDR3 is TGTGCCAGCAGCCAAGATTCTCTTAGTCTTCGCCTCTTC. This codes for CASSQDSLSLRLF.

This clone was detected once. The rearrangement uses TRBV29-1 and TRBJ1-2, with 7 positions matching TRBD1. Germline V gene sequence: CDR1 SQVTM, CDR2 ANQGSEA. The CDR3 extends over 14 amino acids. After removal of 4 bases from V and 4 bases from J, the junction contained 9 bases not matched to a gene. CDR3 nucleotide sequence: TGCAGCGTTGCCCCTACCGGGACAGCCTATGGCTACACCTTC. It codes for CSVAPTGTAYGYTF.

The CDR3, as DNA: TGCGCCAGCAGCTCGCCGGGAGACGAAGCTGGCTACACCTTC. It yields the protein CASSSPGDEAGYTF. The chain recombines TRBV5-1 with TRBJ1-2, with unresolved D. Germline V gives CDR1 SGHRS, CDR2 YFSETQ. The V and J ends lost 3 bases and 7 bases respectively, with 16 bases between them. The CDR3 is made up of 14 amino acids. Full variable domain (missing parts from reference TRBV5-1 and TRBJ1-2): KAGVTQTPRYLIKTRGQQVTLSCSPISGHRSVSWYQQTPGQGLQFLFEYFSETQRNKGNFPGRFSGRQFSNSRSEMNVSTLELGDSALYLCASSSPGDEAGYTFGSGTRLTVV.

J is TRBJ2-1 and V is TRBV6-5; 10 positions match TRBD2. This CDR3 has 15 residues. Trimming removed 6 bases from V and 3 bases from J; junction bases left unmatched: 5. The germline gives CDR1 MNHEY, CDR2 SVGAGI. CDR3 DNA: TGTGCCAGCAGCCCCTCTAGCGGGAGCTACAATGAGCAGTTCTTC. This sequence encodes CASSPSSGSYNEQFF.

J is TRBJ2-1 and V is TRBV29-1; unclear D gene. V lost 4 bases and J lost 0, with 10 bases in between. This CDR3 spans 14 amino acids. CDR1 and CDR2 (germline): SQVTM, ANQGSEA. The chain's CDR3 is CSVVRVSSYNEQFF. In DNA form, the CDR3 reads TGCAGCGTTGTACGAGTTAGCTCCTACAATGAGCAGTTCTTC.

For the CDR3, the DNA is TGCGCCAGCAGTGAGCCTTACAGGGATTACGAGCAGTACTTC. It yields the protein CASSEPYRDYEQYF. The rearrangement links TRBV10-2 to TRBJ2-7, with D perhaps TRBD1 (6 bases). CDR1 WSHSY and CDR2 SAAADI come from the germline V gene. There are 14 residues in the CDR3. V lost 2 bases and J lost 4, with 12 bases in between.

The chain is built from TRBV19 and TRBJ1-4; D gene ambiguous. The germline CDR1 and CDR2 sequences are LNHDA and SQIVND (reference sequence). The V gene lost 1 base and the J gene lost 0 bases, with 6 bases spanning the gap. The CDR3 has 15 amino acids. The CDR3 loop is CASSIGGATNEKLFF. CDR3 DNA sequence: TGTGCCAGTAGTATAGGGGGAGCAACTAATGAAAAACTGTTTTTT. The whole variable domain, filled in from reference TRBV19 and TRBJ1-4, reads DGGITQSPKYLFRKEGQNVTLSCEQNLNHDAMYWYRQDPGQGLRLIYYSQIVNDFQKGDIAEGYSVSREKKESFPLTVTSAQKNPTAFYLCASSIGGATNEKLFFGSGTQLSVL.

Here the CDR3 DNA reads TGTGCCAGCAGTGACCCCGGGACAGCCTACGAGCAGTACTTC. Its protein product is CASSDPGTAYEQYF. This chain uses TRBV6-4 with TRBJ2-7; 7 positions match TRBD1. The V gene's germline CDR1 is MRHNA and CDR2 SNTAGT. The CDR3 has 14 residues. V trimming: 2 bases; J trimming: 2 bases; junction bases outside the gene matches: 3.

This sequence joins TRBV6-1 and TRBJ1-3; maybe TRBD1 (5 bases). From germline, CDR1 is MNHNS and CDR2 SASEGT. V shed 1 base and J shed 4 bases, with 8 bases lying between them. The CDR3 runs to 14 residues. The CDR3, as DNA: TGTGCCAGCAGTGAAGGGGGGGGAGGAAACACCATATATTTT. Translating it yields CASSEGGGGNTIYF.

The V call is TRBV6-4, the J call TRBJ2-1, with 7 bases that match TRBD1. The CDR3 covers 15 residues. Per the germline V gene, CDR1 is MRHNA and CDR2 is SNTAGT. With 5 bases clipped from V and 0 bases from J, the junction kept 4 bases outside the gene matches. The CDR3, as DNA: TGTGCCAGCAGTATATCAGGGGGCTCCTACAATGAGCAGTTCTTC. Translation gives CASSISGGSYNEQFF.

The rearrangement links TRBV29-1 to TRBJ2-7; 8 bases are shared with TRBD1. The CDR3 is 13 residues long. The V gene's germline CDR1 is SQVTM and CDR2 ANQGSEA. The ends lost 3 bases at V and 1 base at J; junction bases unmatched: 2. CDR3 coding DNA: TGCAGCGTTGAGTGGGACAGGTCCTACGAGCAGTACTTC. This encodes CSVEWDRSYEQYF.

The V gene is TRBV27, the J gene TRBJ2-7, with 7 nucleotides matching TRBD1. The CDR3 covers 13 residues. The V and J ends lost 5 bases and 2 bases, in that order; junction bases with no gene match: 3. CDR1 is MNHEY, CDR2 SMNVEV, per germline (reference sequence). The CDR3 loop is CASSRQGAYEQYF. Here the CDR3 DNA reads TGTGCCAGCAGTCGACAGGGAGCCTACGAGCAGTACTTC.